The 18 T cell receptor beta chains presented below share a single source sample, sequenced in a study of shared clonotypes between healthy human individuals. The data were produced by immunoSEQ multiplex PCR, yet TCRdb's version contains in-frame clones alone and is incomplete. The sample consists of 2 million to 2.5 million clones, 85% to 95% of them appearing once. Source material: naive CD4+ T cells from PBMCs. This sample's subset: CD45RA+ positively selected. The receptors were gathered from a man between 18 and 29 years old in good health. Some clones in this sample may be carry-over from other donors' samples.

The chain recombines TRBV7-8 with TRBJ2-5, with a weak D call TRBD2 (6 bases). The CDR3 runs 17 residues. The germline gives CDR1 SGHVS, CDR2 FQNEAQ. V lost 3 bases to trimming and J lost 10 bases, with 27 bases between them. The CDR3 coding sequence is TGTGCCAGCAGCTTTGCCGGCGTAGCGGCCTTTGGGGATGACCAGTACTTC. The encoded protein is CASSFAGVAAFGDDQYF.

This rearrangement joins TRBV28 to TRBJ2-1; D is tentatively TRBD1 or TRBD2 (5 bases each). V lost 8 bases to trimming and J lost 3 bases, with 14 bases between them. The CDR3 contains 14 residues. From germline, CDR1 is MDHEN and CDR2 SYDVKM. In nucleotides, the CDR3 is TGTGCCAGCTCCGGGACGGCCTTCTACAATGAGCAGTTCTTC. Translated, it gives CASSGTAFYNEQFF.

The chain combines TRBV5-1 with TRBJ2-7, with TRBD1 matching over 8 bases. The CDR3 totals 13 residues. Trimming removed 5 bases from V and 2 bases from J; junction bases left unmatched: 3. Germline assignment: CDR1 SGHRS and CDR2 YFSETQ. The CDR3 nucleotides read TGCGCCAGCAGGGGACAGGTAACCTACGAGCAGTACTTC. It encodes CASRGQVTYEQYF.

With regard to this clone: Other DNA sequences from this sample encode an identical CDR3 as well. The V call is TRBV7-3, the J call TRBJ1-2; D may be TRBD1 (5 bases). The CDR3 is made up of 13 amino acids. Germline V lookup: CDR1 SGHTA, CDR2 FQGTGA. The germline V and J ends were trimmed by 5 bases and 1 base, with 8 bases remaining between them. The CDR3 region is CASSPDSNYGYTF. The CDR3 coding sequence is TGTGCCAGCAGCCCCGACAGTAACTATGGCTACACCTTC.

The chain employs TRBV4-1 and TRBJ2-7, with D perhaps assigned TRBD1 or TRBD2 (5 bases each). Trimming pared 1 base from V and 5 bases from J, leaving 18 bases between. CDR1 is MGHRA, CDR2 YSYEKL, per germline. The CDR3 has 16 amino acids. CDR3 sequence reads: CASSQGVWGKQDEQYF. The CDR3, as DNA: TGCGCCAGCAGCCAAGGGGTGTGGGGGAAGCAAGACGAGCAGTACTTC.

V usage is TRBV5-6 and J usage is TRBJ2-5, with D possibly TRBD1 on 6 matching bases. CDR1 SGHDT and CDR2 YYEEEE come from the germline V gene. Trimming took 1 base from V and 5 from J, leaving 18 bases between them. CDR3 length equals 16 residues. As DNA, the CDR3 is TGTGCCAGCAGCTTGACCGGACAGCCGCGTGAGGAGACCCAGTACTTC. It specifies CASSLTGQPREETQYF.

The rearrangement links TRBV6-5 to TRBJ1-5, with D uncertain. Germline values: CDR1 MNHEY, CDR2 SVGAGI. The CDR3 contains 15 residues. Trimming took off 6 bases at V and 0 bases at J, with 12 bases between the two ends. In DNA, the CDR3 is TGTGCCAGCAGCCCACCCCTGGGTAGCAATCAGCCCCAGCATTTT. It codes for CASSPPLGSNQPQHF.

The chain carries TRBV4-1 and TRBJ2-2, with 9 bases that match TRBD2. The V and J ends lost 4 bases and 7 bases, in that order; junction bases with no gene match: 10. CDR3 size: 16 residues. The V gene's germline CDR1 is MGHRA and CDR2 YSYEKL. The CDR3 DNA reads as TGCGCCAGCAGCCCGTGGGCTAGCGGGAAGGGCGGGGAGCTGTTTTTT. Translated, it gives CASSPWASGKGGELFF.

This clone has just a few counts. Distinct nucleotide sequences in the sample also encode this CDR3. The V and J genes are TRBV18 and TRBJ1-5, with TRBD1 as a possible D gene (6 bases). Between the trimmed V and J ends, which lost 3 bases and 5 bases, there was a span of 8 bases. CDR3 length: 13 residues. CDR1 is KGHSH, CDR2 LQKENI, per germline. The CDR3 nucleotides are TGTGCCAGCTCACCGAAGGGGGATCAGCCCCAGCATTTT. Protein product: CASSPKGDQPQHF.

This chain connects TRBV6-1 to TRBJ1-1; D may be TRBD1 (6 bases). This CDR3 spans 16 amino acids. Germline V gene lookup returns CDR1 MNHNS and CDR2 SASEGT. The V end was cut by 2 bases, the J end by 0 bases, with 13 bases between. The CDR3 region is CASSEQGIPMNTEAFF. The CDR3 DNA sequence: TGTGCCAGCAGTGAACAGGGGATACCCATGAACACTGAAGCTTTCTTT.

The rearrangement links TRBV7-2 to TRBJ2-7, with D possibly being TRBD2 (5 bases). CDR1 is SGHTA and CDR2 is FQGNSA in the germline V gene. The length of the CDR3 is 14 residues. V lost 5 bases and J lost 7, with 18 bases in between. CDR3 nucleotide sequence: TGTGCCAGCAGCCGCTTGAGTGGGCCGGGGGAGCAGTACTTC. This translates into CASSRLSGPGEQYF.

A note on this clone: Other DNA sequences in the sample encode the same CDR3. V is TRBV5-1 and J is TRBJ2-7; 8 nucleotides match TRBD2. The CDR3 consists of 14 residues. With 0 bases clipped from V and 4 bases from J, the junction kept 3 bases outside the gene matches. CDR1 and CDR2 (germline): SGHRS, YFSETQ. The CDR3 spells CASSLVAGSYEQYF. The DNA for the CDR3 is TGCGCCAGCAGCTTGGTAGCGGGGAGTTACGAGCAGTACTTC.

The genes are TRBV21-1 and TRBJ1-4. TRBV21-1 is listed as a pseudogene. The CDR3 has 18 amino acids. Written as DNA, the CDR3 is TGTGCCAGCAGCAAAGGAAGGGTCGAAGGGCCTGGTAGGGAAAAACTGTTTTTT. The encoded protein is CASSKGRVEGPGREKLFF.

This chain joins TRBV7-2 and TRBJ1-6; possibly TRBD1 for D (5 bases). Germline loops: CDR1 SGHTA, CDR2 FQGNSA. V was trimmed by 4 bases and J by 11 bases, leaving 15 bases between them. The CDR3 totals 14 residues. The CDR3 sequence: CASSSARGVTPLHF. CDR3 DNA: TGTGCCAGCAGCTCCGCAAGAGGGGTTACACCCCTCCACTTT.

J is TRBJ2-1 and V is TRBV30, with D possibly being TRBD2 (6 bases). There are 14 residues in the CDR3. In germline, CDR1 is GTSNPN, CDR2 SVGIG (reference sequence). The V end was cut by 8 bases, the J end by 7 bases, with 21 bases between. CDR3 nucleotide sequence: TGTGCCGGGACGAAGCGGGCGGTGAGGAATGAGCAGTTCTTC. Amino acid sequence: CAGTKRAVRNEQFF.

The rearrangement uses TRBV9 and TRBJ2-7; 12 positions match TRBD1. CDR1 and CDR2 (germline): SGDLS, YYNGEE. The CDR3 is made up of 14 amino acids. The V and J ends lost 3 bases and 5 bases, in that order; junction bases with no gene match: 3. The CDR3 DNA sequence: TGTGCCAGCAGCGCGCGGGACAGGGGGCACGAGCAGTACTTC. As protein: CASSARDRGHEQYF.

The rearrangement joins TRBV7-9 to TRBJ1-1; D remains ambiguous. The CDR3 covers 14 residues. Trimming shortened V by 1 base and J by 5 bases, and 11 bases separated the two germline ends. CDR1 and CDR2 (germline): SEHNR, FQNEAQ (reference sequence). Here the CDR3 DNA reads TGTGCCAGCAGCTTAGTGTTTTGGGGAACTGAAGCTTTCTTT. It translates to CASSLVFWGTEAFF.

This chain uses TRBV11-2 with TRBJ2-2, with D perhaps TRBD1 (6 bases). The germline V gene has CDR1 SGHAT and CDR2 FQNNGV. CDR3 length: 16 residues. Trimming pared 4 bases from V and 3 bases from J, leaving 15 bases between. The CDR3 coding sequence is TGTGCCAGCAGCTCCCCCGGGGCAGGGGACACCGGGGAGCTGTTTTTT. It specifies CASSSPGAGDTGELFF.